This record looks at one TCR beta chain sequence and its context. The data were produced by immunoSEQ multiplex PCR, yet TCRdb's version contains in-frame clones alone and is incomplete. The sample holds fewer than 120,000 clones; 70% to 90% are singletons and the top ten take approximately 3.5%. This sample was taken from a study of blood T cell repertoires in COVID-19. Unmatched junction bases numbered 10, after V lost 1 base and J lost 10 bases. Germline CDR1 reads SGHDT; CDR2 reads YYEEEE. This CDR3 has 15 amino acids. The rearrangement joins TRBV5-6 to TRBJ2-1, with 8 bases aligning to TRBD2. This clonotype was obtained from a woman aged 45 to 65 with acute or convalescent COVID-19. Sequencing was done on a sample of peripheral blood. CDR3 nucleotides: TGTGCCAGCAGCTTGCTTGGATCTTTAGCGGGGGAGCAGTTCTTC. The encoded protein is CASSLLGSLAGEQFF.